This paragraph covers one T cell receptor beta chain sequence. Its antigen remains unidentified. Trimming left V 5 bases short and J 4 bases short, with 19 bases between. The CDR3 covers 16 residues. Germline values: CDR1 SGHRS, CDR2 YFSETQ. These data are taken from a study of cytomegalovirus exposure and HLA in healthy donors. 13 Jbeta primers and 60 Vbeta primers were used for the PCR. Libraries were prepared by immunoSEQ multiplex PCR; TCRdb keeps only in-frame clonotypes and omits some of them. The sample gives roughly 150,000 clones, around 75% of which show up once; 1.5% to 2% is in the top ten. Study conclusions and caveats: Within the data, a cluster of highly shared sequence variants was likely a sequencing artifact.

The receptor's source is a woman under 30 in good health and CMV-seronegative. The chain employs TRBV5-1 and TRBJ1-5, with TRBD1 as a possible D gene (6 bases). The source material was PBMCs. CDR3 amino acids: CASSPPPNGQNQPQHF. CDR3 coding DNA: TGCGCCAGCAGTCCCCCCCCGAACGGACAGAATCAGCCCCAGCATTTT. Combining the CDR3 with reference TRBV5-1 and TRBJ1-5 gives the whole variable domain KAGVTQTPRYLIKTRGQQVTLSCSPISGHRSVSWYQQTPGQGLQFLFEYFSETQRNKGNFPGRFSGRQFSNSRSEMNVSTLELGDSALYLCASSPPPNGQNQPQHFGDGTRLSIL.